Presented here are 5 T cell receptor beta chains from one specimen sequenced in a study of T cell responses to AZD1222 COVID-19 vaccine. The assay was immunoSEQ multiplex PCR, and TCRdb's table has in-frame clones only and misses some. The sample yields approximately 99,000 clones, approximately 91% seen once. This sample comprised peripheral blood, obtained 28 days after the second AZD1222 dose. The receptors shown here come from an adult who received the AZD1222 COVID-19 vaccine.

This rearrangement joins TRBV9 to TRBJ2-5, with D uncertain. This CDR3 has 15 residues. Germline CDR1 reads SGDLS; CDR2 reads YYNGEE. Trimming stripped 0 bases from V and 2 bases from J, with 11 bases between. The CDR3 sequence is CASSVGASPQETQYF. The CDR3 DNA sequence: TGTGCCAGCAGCGTAGGGGCGTCACCACAAGAGACCCAGTACTTC.

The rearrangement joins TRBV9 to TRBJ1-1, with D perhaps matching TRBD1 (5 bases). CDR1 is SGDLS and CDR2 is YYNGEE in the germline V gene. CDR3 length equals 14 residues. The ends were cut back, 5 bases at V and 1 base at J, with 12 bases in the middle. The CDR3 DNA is TGTGCCAGCAGACCGGGACTCGGGAACACTGAAGCTTTCTTT. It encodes CASRPGLGNTEAFF.

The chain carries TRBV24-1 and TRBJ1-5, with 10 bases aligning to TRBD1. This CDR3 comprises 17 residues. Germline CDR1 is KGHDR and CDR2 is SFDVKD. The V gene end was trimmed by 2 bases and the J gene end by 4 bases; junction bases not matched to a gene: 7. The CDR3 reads CATSDWSGQGLNQPQHF. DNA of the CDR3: TGTGCCACCAGTGATTGGTCGGGACAGGGGTTGAATCAGCCCCAGCATTTT.

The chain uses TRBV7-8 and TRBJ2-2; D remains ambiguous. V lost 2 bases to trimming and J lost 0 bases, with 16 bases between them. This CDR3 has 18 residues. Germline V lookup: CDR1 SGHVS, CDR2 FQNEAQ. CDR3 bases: TGTGCCAGCAGCTTACTTCCGCTTACCGGTGCGAACACCGGGGAGCTGTTTTTT. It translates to CASSLLPLTGANTGELFF.

The CDR3 loop reads CASSSTVPRGYTF. The DNA for the CDR3 is TGTGCCAGCAGTTCGACAGTTCCAAGGGGCTACACCTTC. The gene calls are TRBV28 and TRBJ1-2, with a tentative D call TRBD1 (5 bases). V was trimmed by 4 bases and J by 8 bases, leaving 14 bases between them. Germline-derived CDR1 and CDR2 are MDHEN and SYDVKM. This CDR3 has 13 residues.